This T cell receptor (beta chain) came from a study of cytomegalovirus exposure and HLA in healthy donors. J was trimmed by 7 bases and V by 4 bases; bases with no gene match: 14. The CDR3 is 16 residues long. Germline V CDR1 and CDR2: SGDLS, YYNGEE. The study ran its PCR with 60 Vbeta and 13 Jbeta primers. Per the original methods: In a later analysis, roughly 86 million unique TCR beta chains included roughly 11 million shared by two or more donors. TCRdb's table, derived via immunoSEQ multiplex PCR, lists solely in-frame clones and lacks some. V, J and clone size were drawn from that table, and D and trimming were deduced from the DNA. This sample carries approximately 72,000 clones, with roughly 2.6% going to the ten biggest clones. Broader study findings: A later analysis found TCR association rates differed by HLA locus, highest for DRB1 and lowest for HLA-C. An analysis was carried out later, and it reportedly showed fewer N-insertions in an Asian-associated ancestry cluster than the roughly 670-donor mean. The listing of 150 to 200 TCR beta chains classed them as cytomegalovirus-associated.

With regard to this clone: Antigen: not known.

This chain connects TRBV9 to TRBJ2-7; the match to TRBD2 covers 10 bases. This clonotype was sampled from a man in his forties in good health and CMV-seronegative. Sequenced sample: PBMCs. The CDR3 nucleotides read TGTGCCAGCAGCCCCCAGGCTAGCGGGGGACTGGGGGAGCAGTACTTC. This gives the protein CASSPQASGGLGEQYF.